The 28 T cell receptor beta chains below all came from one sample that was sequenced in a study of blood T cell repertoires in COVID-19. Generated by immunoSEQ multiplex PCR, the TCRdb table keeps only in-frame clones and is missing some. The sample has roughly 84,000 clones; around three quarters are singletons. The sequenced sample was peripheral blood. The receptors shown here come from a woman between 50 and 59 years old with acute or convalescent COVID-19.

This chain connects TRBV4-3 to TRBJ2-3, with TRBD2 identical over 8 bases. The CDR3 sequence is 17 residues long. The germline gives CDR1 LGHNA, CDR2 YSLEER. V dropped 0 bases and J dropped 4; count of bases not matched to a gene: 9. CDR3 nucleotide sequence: TGCGCCAGCAGCCAAGATGGACTAGCCCCTGATGCAGATACGCAGTATTTT. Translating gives CASSQDGLAPDADTQYF.

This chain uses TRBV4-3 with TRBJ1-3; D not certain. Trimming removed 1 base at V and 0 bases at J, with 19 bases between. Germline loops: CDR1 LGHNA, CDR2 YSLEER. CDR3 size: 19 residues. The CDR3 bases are TGCGCCAGCAGCCAAGTTAAGTTGATTCGACCGGGCTCTGGAAACACCATATATTTT. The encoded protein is CASSQVKLIRPGSGNTIYF.

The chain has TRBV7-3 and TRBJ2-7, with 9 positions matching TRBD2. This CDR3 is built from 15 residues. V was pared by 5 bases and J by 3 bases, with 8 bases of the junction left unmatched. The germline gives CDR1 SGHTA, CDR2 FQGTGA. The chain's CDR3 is CASSPAPSGVYEQYF. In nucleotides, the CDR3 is TGTGCCAGCAGCCCAGCCCCTAGCGGGGTCTACGAGCAGTACTTC.

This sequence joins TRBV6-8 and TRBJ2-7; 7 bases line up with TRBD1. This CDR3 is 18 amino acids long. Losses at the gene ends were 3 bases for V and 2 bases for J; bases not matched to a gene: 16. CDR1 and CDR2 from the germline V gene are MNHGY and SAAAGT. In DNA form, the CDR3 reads TGTGCCAGCAGTTATAGTGCCGGACAGGCTAAAGTCACCTACGAGCAGTACTTC. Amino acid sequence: CASSYSAGQAKVTYEQYF.

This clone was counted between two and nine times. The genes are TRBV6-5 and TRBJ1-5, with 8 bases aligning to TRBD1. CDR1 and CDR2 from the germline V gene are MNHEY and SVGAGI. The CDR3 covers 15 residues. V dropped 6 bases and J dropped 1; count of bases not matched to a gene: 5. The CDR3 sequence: CASRRDRQSNQPQHF. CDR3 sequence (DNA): TGTGCCAGCAGACGGGACAGGCAAAGCAATCAGCCCCAGCATTTT.

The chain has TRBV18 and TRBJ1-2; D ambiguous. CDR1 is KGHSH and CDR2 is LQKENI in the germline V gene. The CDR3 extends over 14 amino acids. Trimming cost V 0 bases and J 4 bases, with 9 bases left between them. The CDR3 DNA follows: TGTGCCAGCTCACCACCTGAGGCCAGCTATGGCTACACCTTC. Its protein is CASSPPEASYGYTF.

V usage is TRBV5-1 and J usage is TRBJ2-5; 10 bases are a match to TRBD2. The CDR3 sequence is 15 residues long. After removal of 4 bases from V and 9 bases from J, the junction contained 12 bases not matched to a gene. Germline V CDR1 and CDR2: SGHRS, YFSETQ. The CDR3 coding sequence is TGCGCCAGCAGCCCCCGGACTAGCGGCCCGGTAGCCCAGTACTTC. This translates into CASSPRTSGPVAQYF. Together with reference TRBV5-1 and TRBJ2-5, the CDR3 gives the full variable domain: KAGVTQTPRYLIKTRGQQVTLSCSPISGHRSVSWYQQTPGQGLQFLFEYFSETQRNKGNFPGRFSGRQFSNSRSEMNVSTLELGDSALYLCASSPRTSGPVAQYFGPGTRLLVL.

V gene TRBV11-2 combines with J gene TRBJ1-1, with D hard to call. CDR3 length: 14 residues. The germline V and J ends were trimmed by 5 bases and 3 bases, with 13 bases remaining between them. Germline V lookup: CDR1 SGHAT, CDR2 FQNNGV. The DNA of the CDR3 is TGTGCCAGCAGCCCTGTACTGCATGACACTGAAGCTTTCTTT. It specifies CASSPVLHDTEAFF.

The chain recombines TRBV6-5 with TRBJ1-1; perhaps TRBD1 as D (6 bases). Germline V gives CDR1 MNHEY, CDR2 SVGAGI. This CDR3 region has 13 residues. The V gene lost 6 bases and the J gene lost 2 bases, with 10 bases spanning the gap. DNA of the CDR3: TGTGCCAGCAGGGGGACAACTAACACTGAAGCTTTCTTT. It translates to CASRGTTNTEAFF.

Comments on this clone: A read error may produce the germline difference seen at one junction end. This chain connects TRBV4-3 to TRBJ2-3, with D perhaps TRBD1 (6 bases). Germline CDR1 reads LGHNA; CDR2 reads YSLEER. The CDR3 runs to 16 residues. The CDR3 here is CASSQARTAPTYTQYF. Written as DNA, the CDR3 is TGCGCCAGCAGCCAAGCCCGGACAGCACCCACATATACGCAGTATTTT.

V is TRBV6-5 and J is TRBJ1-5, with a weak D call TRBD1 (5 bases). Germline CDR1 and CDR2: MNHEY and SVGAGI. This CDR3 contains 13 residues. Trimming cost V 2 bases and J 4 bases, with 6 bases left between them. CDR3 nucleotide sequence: TGTGCCAGCAGTTACGGGGGGAATCAGCCCCAGCATTTT. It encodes CASSYGGNQPQHF.

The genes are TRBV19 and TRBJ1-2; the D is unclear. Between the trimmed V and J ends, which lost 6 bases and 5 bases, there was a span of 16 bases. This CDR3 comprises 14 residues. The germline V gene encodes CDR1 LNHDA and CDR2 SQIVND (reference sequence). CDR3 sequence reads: CASSPRSSAYGYTF. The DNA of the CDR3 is TGTGCCAGTAGCCCCCGATCGTCTGCGTATGGCTACACCTTC. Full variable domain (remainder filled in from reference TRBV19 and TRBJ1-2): DGGITQSPKYLFRKEGQNVTLSCEQNLNHDAMYWYRQDPGQGLRLIYYSQIVNDFQKGDIAEGYSVSREKKESFPLTVTSAQKNPTAFYLCASSPRSSAYGYTFGSGTRLTVV.

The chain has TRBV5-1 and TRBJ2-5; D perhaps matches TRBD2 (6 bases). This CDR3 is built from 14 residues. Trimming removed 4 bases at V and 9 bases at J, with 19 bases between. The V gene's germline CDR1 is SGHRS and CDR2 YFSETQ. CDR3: CASSLGGVQGAQYF. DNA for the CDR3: TGCGCCAGCAGCCTTGGAGGGGTCCAAGGTGCCCAGTACTTC.

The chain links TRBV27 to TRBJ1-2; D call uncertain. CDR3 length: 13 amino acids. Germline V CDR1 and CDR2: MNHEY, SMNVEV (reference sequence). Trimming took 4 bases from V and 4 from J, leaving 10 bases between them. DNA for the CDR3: TGTGCCAGCAGTTCCTCTAACCTCTATGGCTACACCTTC. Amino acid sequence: CASSSSNLYGYTF.

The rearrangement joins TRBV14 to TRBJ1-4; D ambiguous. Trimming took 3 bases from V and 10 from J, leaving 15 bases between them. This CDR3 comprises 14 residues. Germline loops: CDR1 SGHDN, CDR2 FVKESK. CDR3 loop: CASSHANSWVKLFF. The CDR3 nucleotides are TGTGCCAGCAGCCATGCGAACAGTTGGGTAAAACTGTTTTTT.

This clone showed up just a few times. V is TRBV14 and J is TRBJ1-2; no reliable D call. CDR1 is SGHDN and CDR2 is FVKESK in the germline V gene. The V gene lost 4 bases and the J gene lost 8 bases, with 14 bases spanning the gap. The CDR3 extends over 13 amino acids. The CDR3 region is CASSLTRASGYTF. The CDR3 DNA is TGTGCCAGCAGCCTCACGCGGGCTTCGGGCTACACCTTC.

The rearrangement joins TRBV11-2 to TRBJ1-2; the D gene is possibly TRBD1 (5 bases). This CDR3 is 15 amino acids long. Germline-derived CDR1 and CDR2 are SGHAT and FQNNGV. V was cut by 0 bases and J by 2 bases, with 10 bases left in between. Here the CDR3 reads CASSLDARVNYGYTF. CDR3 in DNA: TGTGCCAGCAGCTTAGATGCCAGGGTGAACTATGGCTACACCTTC.

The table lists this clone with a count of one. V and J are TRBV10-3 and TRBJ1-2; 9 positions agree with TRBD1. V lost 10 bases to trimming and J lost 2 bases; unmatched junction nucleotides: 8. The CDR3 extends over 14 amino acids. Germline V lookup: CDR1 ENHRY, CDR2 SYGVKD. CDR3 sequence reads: CATQDRGGNYGYTF. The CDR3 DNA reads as TGTGCCACTCAGGACAGGGGCGGAAACTATGGCTACACCTTC.

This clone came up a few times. CDR3 protein: CASSSQNYGYTF. The CDR3 DNA follows: TGTGCCAGCAGTTCGCAGAACTATGGCTACACCTTC. This chain uses TRBV12-3 or TRBV12-4 with TRBJ1-2; D not resolved. The ends were cut back, 4 bases at V and 2 bases at J, with 5 bases in the middle. The CDR3 totals 12 residues.

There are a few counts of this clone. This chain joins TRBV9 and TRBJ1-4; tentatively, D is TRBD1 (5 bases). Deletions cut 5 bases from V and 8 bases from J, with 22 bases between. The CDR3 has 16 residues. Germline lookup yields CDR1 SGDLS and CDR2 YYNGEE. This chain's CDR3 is CASSVQGSGTGEKLFF. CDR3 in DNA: TGTGCCAGCAGTGTTCAAGGGTCAGGGACTGGGGAAAAACTGTTTTTT.

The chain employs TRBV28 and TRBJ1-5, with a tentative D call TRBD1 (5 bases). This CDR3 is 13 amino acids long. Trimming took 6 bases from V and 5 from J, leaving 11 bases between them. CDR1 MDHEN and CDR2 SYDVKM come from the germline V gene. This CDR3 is CASRPDSHQPQHF. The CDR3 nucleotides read TGTGCCAGCAGACCTGACAGTCATCAGCCCCAGCATTTT.

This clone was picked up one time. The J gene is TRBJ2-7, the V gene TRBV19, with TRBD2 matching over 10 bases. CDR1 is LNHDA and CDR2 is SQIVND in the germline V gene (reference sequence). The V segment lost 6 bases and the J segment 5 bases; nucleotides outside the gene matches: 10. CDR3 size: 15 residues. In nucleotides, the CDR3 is TGTGCCAGTAGCAGCGGGGGGGGAAGATCGGACGAGCAGTACTTC. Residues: CASSSGGGRSDEQYF.

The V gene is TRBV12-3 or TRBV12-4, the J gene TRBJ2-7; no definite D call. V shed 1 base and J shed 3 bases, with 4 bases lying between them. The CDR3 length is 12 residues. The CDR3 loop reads CASSLGYYEQYF. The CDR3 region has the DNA TGTGCCAGCAGTTTAGGCTACTACGAGCAGTACTTC.

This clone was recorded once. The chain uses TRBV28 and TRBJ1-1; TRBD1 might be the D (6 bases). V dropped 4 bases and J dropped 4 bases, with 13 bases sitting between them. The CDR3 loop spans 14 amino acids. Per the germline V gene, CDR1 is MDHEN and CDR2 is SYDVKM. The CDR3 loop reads CASSYPRGGTEAFF. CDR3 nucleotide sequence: TGTGCCAGCAGTTACCCTAGGGGGGGCACTGAAGCTTTCTTT.

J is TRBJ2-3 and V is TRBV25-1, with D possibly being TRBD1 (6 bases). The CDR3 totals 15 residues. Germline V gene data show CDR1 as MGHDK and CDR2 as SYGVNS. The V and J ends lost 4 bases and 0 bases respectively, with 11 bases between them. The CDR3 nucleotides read TGTGCCAGCAGTGCCGACAGGTGGAGCACAGATACGCAGTATTTT. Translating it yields CASSADRWSTDTQYF.

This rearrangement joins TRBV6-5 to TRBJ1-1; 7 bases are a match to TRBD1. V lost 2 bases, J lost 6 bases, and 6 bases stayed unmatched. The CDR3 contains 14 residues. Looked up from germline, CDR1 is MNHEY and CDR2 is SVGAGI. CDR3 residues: CASSYKGAFPEAFF. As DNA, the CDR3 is TGTGCCAGCAGTTACAAGGGGGCTTTCCCTGAAGCTTTCTTT.

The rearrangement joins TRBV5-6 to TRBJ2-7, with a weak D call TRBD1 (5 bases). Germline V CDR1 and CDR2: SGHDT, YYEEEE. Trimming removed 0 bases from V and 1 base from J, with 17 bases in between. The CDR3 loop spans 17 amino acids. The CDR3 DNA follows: TGTGCCAGCAGCTTGGCCAAGTTAAGAGACAGATCCTACGAGCAGTACTTC. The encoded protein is CASSLAKLRDRSYEQYF.

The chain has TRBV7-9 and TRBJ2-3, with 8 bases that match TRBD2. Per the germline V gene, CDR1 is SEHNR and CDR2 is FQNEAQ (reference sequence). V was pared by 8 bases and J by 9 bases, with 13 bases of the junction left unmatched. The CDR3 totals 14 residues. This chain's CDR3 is CASARAGASTTQYF. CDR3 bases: TGTGCCAGCGCGAGAGCGGGGGCGTCCACCACGCAGTATTTT. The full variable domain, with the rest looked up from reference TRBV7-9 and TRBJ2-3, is DTGVSQNPRHKITKRGQNVTFRCDPISEHNRLYWYRQTLGQGPEFLTYFQNEAQLEKSRLLSDRFSAERPKGSFSTLEIQRTEQGDSAMYLCASARAGASTTQYFGPGTRLTVL.